Below, 30 T cell receptor beta chains from the same sample are listed, as sequenced in a study of T cell responses to AZD1222 COVID-19 vaccine. Measured with immunoSEQ multiplex PCR; TCRdb has only the in-frame clones, and not every one. The sample lists over 100,000 clones, 88% occurring once. The sample was peripheral blood, taken on day 0 of AZD1222 vaccination. The source is an adult in good health.

The chain combines TRBV28 with TRBJ1-1, with 8 positions matching TRBD1. CDR3 length: 15 amino acids. In germline, CDR1 is MDHEN, CDR2 SYDVKM. V lost 7 bases, J lost 5 bases, and 12 bases stayed unmatched. The CDR3 loop reads CASNPLRGLATEAFF. The CDR3 DNA reads TGTGCCAGCAACCCCCTCAGGGGGCTTGCGACTGAAGCTTTCTTT.

The V call is TRBV18, the J call TRBJ1-5, with D unclear. Trimming shortened V by 1 base and J by 1 base, and 8 bases separated the two germline ends. Per the germline V gene, CDR1 is KGHSH and CDR2 is LQKENI. This CDR3 is 15 amino acids long. The CDR3 coding sequence is TGTGCCAGCTCACCACAGGTCACCAGCAATCAGCCCCAGCATTTT. This gives the protein CASSPQVTSNQPQHF.

V usage is TRBV27 and J usage is TRBJ1-6; TRBD1 agrees at 9 bases. CDR1 is MNHEY, CDR2 SMNVEV, per germline (reference sequence). CDR3 length: 14 amino acids. V shed 8 bases, J shed 7 bases, and the junction held 6 bases outside the gene matches. CDR3 in amino acids: CASRWTGENSPLHF. CDR3 in DNA: TGTGCCAGCCGCTGGACAGGGGAAAATTCACCCCTCCACTTT.

The chain has TRBV6-5 and TRBJ1-4, with 8 nucleotides matching TRBD1. Germline-derived CDR1 and CDR2 are MNHEY and SVGAGI. This CDR3 has 15 residues. After removal of 11 bases from V and 0 bases from J, the junction contained 8 bases not matched to a gene. The DNA for the CDR3 is TGTGCCGGTAACAGGGGGTCCGCAACTAATGAAAAACTGTTTTTT. Its protein product is CAGNRGSATNEKLFF.

V is TRBV7-9 and J is TRBJ2-7, with D tentatively TRBD1 or TRBD2 (5 bases each). The CDR3 contains 14 residues. Germline V gene data show CDR1 as SEHNR and CDR2 as FQNEAQ (reference sequence). The V end was cut by 0 bases, the J end by 4 bases, with 10 bases between. DNA for the CDR3: TGTGCCAGCAGCTTAGCGGGGGATAAATACGAGCAGTACTTC. Its translation: CASSLAGDKYEQYF.

J is TRBJ2-7 and V is TRBV6-5; perhaps D is TRBD1 or TRBD2 (5 bases each). The CDR3 consists of 15 residues. CDR1 is MNHEY and CDR2 is SVGAGI in the germline V gene. Between the trimmed V and J ends, which lost 0 bases and 0 bases, there was a span of 9 bases. As DNA, the CDR3 is TGTGCCAGCAGTTACTCGAGGGGATTCTCCTACGAGCAGTACTTC. Translating gives CASSYSRGFSYEQYF.

On this clone: This same CDR3 is encoded by further DNA sequences in the sample. V is TRBV9 and J is TRBJ1-1; D is unclear. Trimming shortened V by 0 bases and J by 1 base, and 7 bases separated the two germline ends. This CDR3 region has 14 residues. Germline V lookup: CDR1 SGDLS, CDR2 YYNGEE. The CDR3 is CASSVATGNTEAFF. The CDR3 DNA follows: TGTGCCAGCAGCGTAGCTACGGGGAACACTGAAGCTTTCTTT.

This chain joins TRBV6-5 and TRBJ1-1; TRBD1 is a possible D gene (5 bases). This CDR3 spans 15 amino acids. Trimming stripped 9 bases from V and 1 base from J, with 18 bases between. Per the germline V gene, CDR1 is MNHEY and CDR2 is SVGAGI. DNA of the CDR3: TGTGCCAGTACCCAGGGATTGTCTAGGAACACTGAAGCTTTCTTT. Translated: CASTQGLSRNTEAFF.

The chain links TRBV6-2 or TRBV6-3 to TRBJ1-5; D is uncertain. Trimming removed 2 bases from V and 7 bases from J, with 12 bases in between. The CDR3 is made up of 14 amino acids. Germline CDR1 MNHEY, CDR2 SVGEGT. Written as DNA, the CDR3 is TGTGCCAGCAGTTACAAGAACCTGGGACAGCCCCAGCATTTT. This sequence encodes CASSYKNLGQPQHF.

The rearrangement links TRBV7-2 to TRBJ2-4, with D uncertain. The V gene lost 1 base and the J gene lost 6 bases, with 10 bases spanning the gap. The CDR3 has 14 residues. Germline-derived CDR1 and CDR2 are SGHTA and FQGNSA. In DNA form, the CDR3 reads TGTGCCAGCAGCTTAGGAAATGGCGGAAACATTCAGTACTTC. Protein sequence: CASSLGNGGNIQYF.

This clone has only one observation. The CDR3 region has the DNA TGTGCCAGCAGTATGAGGGGGGAGGAGACCCAGTACTTC. Protein sequence: CASSMRGEETQYF. The rearrangement links TRBV9 to TRBJ2-5; D may be TRBD1 or TRBD2 (6 bases each). The CDR3 length is 13 residues. The germline gives CDR1 SGDLS, CDR2 YYNGEE. Trimming left V 5 bases short and J 5 bases short, with 13 bases between.

The rearrangement uses TRBV7-3 and TRBJ2-1, with 7 bases fitting TRBD2. Germline loops: CDR1 SGHTA, CDR2 FQGTGA. With V trimmed by 1 base and J by 9 bases, 3 bases remained unmatched. This CDR3 spans 13 amino acids. The chain's CDR3 is CASSLITGGEQFF. CDR3 DNA sequence: TGTGCCAGCAGCTTAATAACGGGGGGTGAGCAGTTCTTC.

The genes are TRBV9 and TRBJ2-5; 8 bases are a match to TRBD2. Germline V gives CDR1 SGDLS, CDR2 YYNGEE. The CDR3 is 16 amino acids. The V gene end was trimmed by 7 bases and the J gene end by 4 bases; junction bases not matched to a gene: 15. CDR3: CASQFTAGGAGETQYF. The CDR3 nucleotides are TGTGCCAGCCAATTCACCGCGGGGGGAGCGGGAGAGACCCAGTACTTC.

The chain is built from TRBV2 and TRBJ1-2; D perhaps matches TRBD1 (5 bases). Trimming took off 6 bases at V and 7 bases at J, with 15 bases between the two ends. Germline values: CDR1 SNHLY, CDR2 FYNNEI. The CDR3 totals 13 residues. In DNA, the CDR3 is TGTGCCAGCAGGGGGACCGGGCCGGTTGGCTACACCTTC. This sequence encodes CASRGTGPVGYTF.

The chain combines TRBV7-9 with TRBJ2-3; D is undetermined. V shed 5 bases and J shed 1 base, with 13 bases lying between them. CDR3 length equals 15 residues. Germline V CDR1 and CDR2: SEHNR, FQNEAQ (reference sequence). The DNA of the CDR3 is TGTGCCAGCAGCCCCAGGACCGCCGGCACAGATACGCAGTATTTT. Protein: CASSPRTAGTDTQYF. Supplemented by reference TRBV7-9 and TRBJ2-3, the full variable domain reads DTGVSQNPRHKITKRGQNVTFRCDPISEHNRLYWYRQTLGQGPEFLTYFQNEAQLEKSRLLSDRFSAERPKGSFSTLEIQRTEQGDSAMYLCASSPRTAGTDTQYFGPGTRLTVL.

This chain uses TRBV6-2 or TRBV6-3 with TRBJ2-3; 14 bases map to TRBD2. Germline V gives CDR1 MNHEY, CDR2 SVGEGT. CDR3 length equals 17 residues. Trimming removed 2 bases from V and 6 bases from J; junction bases left unmatched: 7. The CDR3 reads CASSYPTSGGAGDTQYF. The CDR3 DNA reads as TGTGCCAGCAGTTACCCGACTAGCGGGGGGGCTGGGGATACGCAGTATTTT.

This sequence joins TRBV4-2 and TRBJ2-3, with 8 bases aligning to TRBD2. Unmatched junction bases numbered 10, after V lost 0 bases and J lost 2 bases. The CDR3 loop spans 18 amino acids. The germline V gene has CDR1 LGHNA and CDR2 YNFKEQ. Written as DNA, the CDR3 is TGTGCCAGCAGCCAAGATAACAGCGGGGGATCGGCCACAGATACGCAGTATTTT. It codes for CASSQDNSGGSATDTQYF.

The chain combines TRBV4-3 with TRBJ1-2; D gene unclear. Germline V gene data show CDR1 as LGHNA and CDR2 as YSLEER. The V and J ends lost 4 bases and 3 bases respectively, with 15 bases between them. This CDR3 is built from 15 residues. The DNA of the CDR3 is TGCGCCAGCAGCCCCACCCTTGTCGCGGACTATGGCTACACCTTC. Translation: CASSPTLVADYGYTF.

This chain uses TRBV19 with TRBJ1-2; 10 positions match TRBD1. With 4 bases clipped from V and 2 bases from J, the junction kept 13 bases outside the gene matches. Germline V CDR1 and CDR2: LNHDA, SQIVND (reference sequence). This CDR3 is built from 18 residues. DNA for the CDR3: TGTGCCAGTAGTAAACTCCCCTCAGGGACAGGGGTAAACTATGGCTACACCTTC. Amino acid sequence: CASSKLPSGTGVNYGYTF.

The chain couples TRBV7-2 to TRBJ2-3; possibly TRBD1 for D (6 bases). The length of the CDR3 is 16 residues. The germline V and J ends were trimmed by 4 bases and 0 bases, with 14 bases remaining between them. Germline values: CDR1 SGHTA, CDR2 FQGNSA. The CDR3 protein is CASSSKRQVSTDTQYF. The CDR3 DNA reads TGTGCCAGCAGCTCTAAGCGACAGGTTAGCACAGATACGCAGTATTTT. The entire variable domain, with the rest obtained from reference TRBV7-2 and TRBJ2-3, is as follows: GAGVSQSPSNKVTEKGKDVELRCDPISGHTALYWYRQSLGQGLEFLIYFQGNSAPDKSGLPSDRFSAERTGGSVSTLTIQRTQQEDSAVYLCASSSKRQVSTDTQYFGPGTRLTVL.

The chain couples TRBV19 to TRBJ1-1; 7 bases are shared with TRBD1. Germline lookup yields CDR1 LNHDA and CDR2 SQIVND (reference sequence). Trimming removed 6 bases from V and 1 base from J; junction bases left unmatched: 8. The CDR3 length is 15 residues. This CDR3 is CASSKTGSANTEAFF. The CDR3 nucleotides are TGTGCCAGTAGCAAGACAGGGTCGGCGAACACTGAAGCTTTCTTT.

The V gene is TRBV7-9, the J gene TRBJ1-1, with 7 bases matching TRBD1. The CDR3 covers 14 residues. The V gene's germline CDR1 is SEHNR and CDR2 FQNEAQ (reference sequence). Losses at the gene ends were 11 bases for V and 3 bases for J; bases not matched to a gene: 12. The CDR3 coding sequence is TGTGCCGGCACCAATGAAGACAGGGACACTGAAGCTTTCTTT. As protein: CAGTNEDRDTEAFF.

The chain is built from TRBV6-5 and TRBJ1-2; tentative D call: TRBD1 (5 bases). Trimming left V 0 bases short and J 2 bases short, with 10 bases between. This CDR3 comprises 15 residues. CDR1 is MNHEY and CDR2 is SVGAGI in the germline V gene. The CDR3, as DNA: TGTGCCAGCAGTTACTCGCAGGGCGCCAACTATGGCTACACCTTC. Residues: CASSYSQGANYGYTF.

The chain is built from TRBV5-1 and TRBJ1-3; D perhaps matches TRBD1 (5 bases). CDR1 is SGHRS, CDR2 YFSETQ, per germline. V lost 4 bases to trimming and J lost 0 bases, with 11 bases between them. This CDR3 spans 15 amino acids. CDR3 DNA sequence: TGCGCCAGCAGCATAGCAGGGAACTCTGGAAACACCATATATTTT. Protein sequence: CASSIAGNSGNTIYF.

The chain recombines TRBV7-9 with TRBJ2-7; TRBD1 agrees at 11 bases. The CDR3 extends over 14 amino acids. V shed 7 bases, J shed 7 bases, and the junction held 9 bases outside the gene matches. CDR1 is SEHNR and CDR2 is FQNEAQ in the germline V gene (reference sequence). Written as DNA, the CDR3 is TGTGCCAGCACCCCGGACAGGGGGCTCGGGGAGCAGTACTTC. It specifies CASTPDRGLGEQYF.

V usage is TRBV9 and J usage is TRBJ2-3; unclear D gene. Trimming shortened V by 0 bases and J by 1 base, and 12 bases separated the two germline ends. Germline CDR1 is SGDLS and CDR2 is YYNGEE. CDR3 length: 16 residues. The CDR3 is CASSVGAGGGTDTQYF. In nucleotides, the CDR3 is TGTGCCAGCAGCGTAGGCGCCGGTGGGGGCACAGATACGCAGTATTTT.

The chain employs TRBV7-3 and TRBJ1-6, with 11 bases fitting TRBD1. The ends lost 4 bases at V and 9 bases at J; junction bases unmatched: 5. The CDR3 length is 15 residues. Germline assignment: CDR1 SGHTA and CDR2 FQGTGA. CDR3 coding DNA: TGTGCCAGCAGCTCTGGACAGGGGGCGCGTTCACCCCTCCACTTT. This encodes CASSSGQGARSPLHF. Full variable domain (outside the CDR3, taken from reference TRBV7-3 and TRBJ1-6): GAGVSQTPSNKVTEKGKYVELRCDPISGHTALYWYRQSLGQGPEFLIYFQGTGAADDSGLPNDRFFAVRPEGSVSTLKIQRTERGDSAVYLCASSSGQGARSPLHFGNGTRLTVT.

The genes are TRBV7-9 and TRBJ1-2, with D hard to call. V was clipped by 0 bases and J by 3 bases, with 11 bases between them. This CDR3 has 15 residues. The V gene's germline CDR1 is SEHNR and CDR2 FQNEAQ (reference sequence). CDR3 protein: CASSLARGIYYGYTF. The CDR3 nucleotides are TGTGCCAGCAGCTTAGCGCGTGGGATTTACTATGGCTACACCTTC.

The V gene is TRBV15, the J gene TRBJ2-5; D unresolved. The V end lost 1 base, the J end lost 5 bases, and 11 bases lay between the germline ends. This CDR3 spans 14 amino acids. The germline CDR1 and CDR2 sequences are LNHNV and YYDKDF (reference sequence). Written as DNA, the CDR3 is TGTGCCACCAGCAGAGTAGTGGGGTGGGAGACCCAGTACTTC. This sequence encodes CATSRVVGWETQYF.

The CDR3 bases are TGTGCCAGCAGCCTAGCAATGAACACTGAAGCTTTCTTT. This sequence encodes CASSLAMNTEAFF. The chain carries TRBV6-5 and TRBJ1-1; no definite D call. Germline V lookup: CDR1 MNHEY, CDR2 SVGAGI. Trimming left V 6 bases short and J 0 bases short, with 8 bases between. The CDR3 runs to 13 residues.